This TCR beta chain originates from a study of tumor-infiltrating lymphocytes in primary liver carcinoma. There are many counts of this clonotype. Its matching antigen is unknown. Unsorted bulk tissue (roughly 19-30 mg) underwent RNA and DNA co-extraction. Surgery removed the patients' primary liver carcinoma. A primer matching the constant region was used to make TCR beta cDNA from approximately 520 ng of total RNA. Each TCR beta library was derived from three nested multiplex PCR rounds that employed slightly modified ARM-PCR. PCR rounds one and two used TRBV1-TRBV30 forward primers with a C-beta reverse primer for around 10 cycles each. TCRdb re-called the multiplex PCR reads with MiXCR, one entry per CDR3 protein. The table has about 120,000 distinct CDR3 sequences, roughly 70% seen once; the top ten hold over 7.5%. Study outcomes and limitations: Compared with tumor region pairs, tumor-adjacent and tumor-blood pairs overlapped less.

The CDR3 has 15 residues. Germline CDR1 SGHNT, CDR2 YYREEE (reference sequence). Trimming pared 2 bases from V and 9 bases from J, leaving 21 bases between. This sequence was found in a woman aged 60-75 years with primary liver carcinoma and hepatitis B virus infection. Sequenced material: tumor-adjacent normal liver tissue. The genes are TRBV5-4 and TRBJ2-7; D remains ambiguous. The CDR3 DNA sequence: TGTGCCAGCAGCTTTCGCACCGGTGCCGATGTTCGGCAGTACTTC. It yields the protein CASSFRTGADVRQYF.